Listed here are 30 T cell receptor beta chains from one sample, sequenced in a study of shared clonotypes between healthy human individuals. Method: immunoSEQ multiplex PCR; TCRdb's copy keeps in-frame clones and lacks some. This table has some 2.4 million clones, 80% to 95% appearing once. Sample: naive CD4+ T cells from PBMCs. The subset is: CD45RA+ positively selected. All receptors come from a young man in good health. Some clones in this sample may be carry-over from other donors' samples.

The V and J genes are TRBV27 and TRBJ2-7; 7 bases align to TRBD2. V trimming: 2 bases; J trimming: 0 bases; junction bases outside the gene matches: 7. Germline V gives CDR1 MNHEY, CDR2 SMNVEV (reference sequence). The CDR3 extends over 16 amino acids. This CDR3 is CASSLESGKSSYEQYF. The CDR3 nucleotides are TGTGCCAGCAGTTTAGAAAGCGGGAAAAGCTCCTACGAGCAGTACTTC.

This clone was observed once. The J gene is TRBJ2-7, the V gene TRBV11-2; D ambiguous. CDR3 length: 14 amino acids. Trimming cost V 7 bases and J 5 bases, with 18 bases left between them. Germline V gene data show CDR1 as SGHAT and CDR2 as FQNNGV. DNA of the CDR3: TGTGCCAGCACCCCAGGCTTGGGGTTAAACGAGCAGTACTTC. This gives the protein CASTPGLGLNEQYF.

A single count supports this clone. The rearrangement links TRBV28 to TRBJ2-3, with D perhaps TRBD2 (6 bases). The germline gives CDR1 MDHEN, CDR2 SYDVKM. With 8 bases removed from V and 0 bases from J, the gap between germline ends came to 9 bases. The CDR3 runs to 13 residues. CDR3 protein: CASEAGSTDTQYF. As DNA, the CDR3 is TGTGCCAGCGAAGCGGGTAGCACAGATACGCAGTATTTT. Full variable domain (remainder filled in from reference TRBV28 and TRBJ2-3): DVKVTQSSRYLVKRTGEKVFLECVQDMDHENMFWYRQDPGLGLRLIYFSYDVKMKEKGDIPEGYSVSREKKERFSLILESASTNQTSMYLCASEAGSTDTQYFGPGTRLTVL.

V gene TRBV19 combines with J gene TRBJ1-2, with unresolved D. The CDR3 length is 15 residues. V was clipped by 5 bases and J by 5 bases, with 18 bases between them. Germline CDR1 LNHDA, CDR2 SQIVND (reference sequence). CDR3 coding DNA: TGTGCCAGTAGTCCTACAGCACGTACCTCATATGGCTACACCTTC. Translating it yields CASSPTARTSYGYTF. Combining the CDR3 with reference TRBV19 and TRBJ1-2 gives the whole variable domain DGGITQSPKYLFRKEGQNVTLSCEQNLNHDAMYWYRQDPGQGLRLIYYSQIVNDFQKGDIAEGYSVSREKKESFPLTVTSAQKNPTAFYLCASSPTARTSYGYTFGSGTRLTVV.

For the CDR3, the DNA is TGTGCCAGCAGTGGGTCAGGGGCAGGAAGTGAAAAACTGTTTTTT. It specifies CASSGSGAGSEKLFF. This rearrangement joins TRBV6-1 to TRBJ1-4; a possible D gene is TRBD1 (6 bases). The CDR3 covers 15 residues. The V end lost 4 bases, the J end lost 7 bases, and 16 bases lay between the germline ends. CDR1 MNHNS and CDR2 SASEGT come from the germline V gene.

The chain recombines TRBV7-2 with TRBJ2-2; perhaps TRBD2 as D (5 bases). Germline CDR1 reads SGHTA; CDR2 reads FQGNSA. CDR3 length equals 18 residues. Trimming took off 1 base at V and 3 bases at J, with 18 bases between the two ends. The CDR3 DNA is TGTGCCAGCAGCTTAGTCGGGGTAGCCCCGATCGACACCGGGGAGCTGTTTTTT. The encoded protein is CASSLVGVAPIDTGELFF.

This clone was seen more than once but under ten times. Distinct nucleotide sequences in the sample also encode this CDR3. The chain combines TRBV7-2 with TRBJ1-3; D ambiguous. The V and J ends lost 1 base and 0 bases respectively, with 4 bases between them. The germline V gene has CDR1 SGHTA and CDR2 FQGNSA. This CDR3 is 14 amino acids long. The CDR3 here is CASSLGVSGNTIYF. DNA for the CDR3: TGTGCCAGCAGCTTAGGGGTCTCTGGAAACACCATATATTTT.

This sequence joins TRBV28 and TRBJ2-3; D possibly corresponds to TRBD2 (6 bases). V lost 7 bases, J lost 5 bases, and 19 bases lay in between. The CDR3 loop spans 15 amino acids. Per the germline V gene, CDR1 is MDHEN and CDR2 is SYDVKM. The DNA of the CDR3 is TGTGCCAGCACTCCTGTGGACCCGGAGGGAGATACGCAGTATTTT. This gives the protein CASTPVDPEGDTQYF.

The chain joins TRBV7-9 to TRBJ1-2; 8 bases match TRBD1. Germline CDR1 SEHNR, CDR2 FQNEAQ (reference sequence). V lost 7 bases and J lost 8; bases outside the gene matches: 9. The CDR3 is 13 residues long. The CDR3 is CASTPQGAGGYTF. The CDR3 region has the DNA TGTGCCAGCACCCCTCAGGGGGCAGGGGGCTACACCTTC.

In regard to this clone: In the same sample, other DNA sequences code for this CDR3. V is TRBV4-2 and J is TRBJ2-2; TRBD2 is a possible D gene (6 bases). This CDR3 region has 15 residues. V dropped 3 bases and J dropped 1 base, with 9 bases sitting between them. Looked up from germline, CDR1 is LGHNA and CDR2 is YNFKEQ. The CDR3 DNA reads as TGTGCCAGCAGCCAGGGGGGACTGAACACCGGGGAGCTGTTTTTT. Protein: CASSQGGLNTGELFF.

The chain recombines TRBV4-1 with TRBJ2-6; a weak D match, TRBD1 (5 bases). Trimming shortened V by 2 bases and J by 0 bases, and 11 bases separated the two germline ends. Germline assignment: CDR1 MGHRA and CDR2 YSYEKL. The CDR3 is 17 residues long. CDR3 sequence reads: CASSQWRQTSGANVLTF. The CDR3 DNA follows: TGCGCCAGCAGCCAATGGAGACAGACCTCTGGGGCCAACGTCCTGACTTTC.

About this clone: The same CDR3 is also encoded by other DNA sequences in this sample. The rearrangement links TRBV7-2 to TRBJ1-2, with D uncertain. Germline V gives CDR1 SGHTA, CDR2 FQGNSA. Trimming removed 1 base from V and 4 bases from J, with 16 bases in between. CDR3 length equals 16 residues. The CDR3 spells CASSLVPGGASYGYTF. CDR3 nucleotides: TGTGCCAGCAGCTTAGTGCCAGGAGGCGCGAGCTATGGCTACACCTTC.

This clone occurred a few times. The chain has TRBV6-1 and TRBJ2-1, with D possibly TRBD1 on 5 matching bases. Trimming cost V 2 bases and J 2 bases, with 7 bases left between them. Germline CDR1 is MNHNS and CDR2 is SASEGT. The CDR3 runs to 14 residues. Written as DNA, the CDR3 is TGTGCCAGCAGTGAACTACAGGCCTACAATGAGCAGTTCTTC. This translates into CASSELQAYNEQFF.

The V and J genes are TRBV28 and TRBJ2-7; 8 bases match TRBD1. Germline V gene sequence: CDR1 MDHEN, CDR2 SYDVKM. The CDR3 has 15 amino acids. Trimming took 6 bases from V and 3 from J; bases not matched to a gene: 10. CDR3 in amino acids: CASSQTGTGDYEQYF. Here the CDR3 DNA reads TGTGCCAGCAGCCAAACCGGGACAGGAGACTACGAGCAGTACTTC.

V and J are TRBV30 and TRBJ1-4, with D maybe TRBD1 (6 bases). V was shortened by 3 bases and J by 8 bases, with 19 bases between the two germline ends. In germline, CDR1 is GTSNPN, CDR2 SVGIG (reference sequence). CDR3 length equals 15 residues. The CDR3 bases are TGTGCCTGGAGCGCAAGGCCCGGGGGCAACGAAAAACTGTTTTTT. Amino acids: CAWSARPGGNEKLFF. Based on the CDR3 plus reference TRBV30 and TRBJ1-4, the full variable domain is SQTIHQWPATLVQPVGSPLSLECTVEGTSNPNLYWYRQAAGRGLQLLFYSVGIGQISSEVPQNLSASRPQDRQFILSSKKLLLSDSGFYLCAWSARPGGNEKLFFGSGTQLSVL.

The rearrangement links TRBV5-6 to TRBJ2-2, with 8 bases that match TRBD2. The germline gives CDR1 SGHDT, CDR2 YYEEEE. CDR3 length: 15 residues. With V trimmed by 0 bases and J by 6 bases, 4 bases remained unmatched. This CDR3 is CASSLAGGIPGELFF. In DNA, the CDR3 is TGTGCCAGCAGCTTGGCGGGGGGGATCCCCGGGGAGCTGTTTTTT.

V and J are TRBV2 and TRBJ2-3; D remains unclear. Trimming took 7 bases from V and 2 from J, leaving 1 base between them. Germline V gives CDR1 SNHLY, CDR2 FYNNEI. There are 10 residues in the CDR3. The CDR3 nucleotides are TGTGCCAGCACCACAGATACGCAGTATTTT. This gives the protein CASTTDTQYF.

The CDR3, as DNA: TGTGCCAGCAGTTACCGGACAGACACTGAAGCTTTCTTT. Its protein product is CASSYRTDTEAFF. The rearrangement links TRBV6-6 to TRBJ1-1, with D maybe TRBD1 (6 bases). With 2 bases removed from V and 3 bases from J, the gap between germline ends came to 7 bases. CDR3 length: 13 residues. In germline, CDR1 is MNHNY, CDR2 SVGAGI (reference sequence).

V and J are TRBV19 and TRBJ1-2; D is possibly TRBD1 (6 bases). The CDR3 loop spans 16 amino acids. The germline V gene encodes CDR1 LNHDA and CDR2 SQIVND (reference sequence). V lost 0 bases and J lost 4, with 15 bases in between. CDR3 sequence reads: CASSIDRRQVGYGYTF. The CDR3 coding sequence is TGTGCCAGTAGTATAGATCGAAGACAGGTCGGCTATGGCTACACCTTC.

The chain employs TRBV30 and TRBJ1-1; a possible D gene is TRBD1 (6 bases). The V end was cut by 5 bases, the J end by 3 bases, with 16 bases between. CDR3 length: 14 amino acids. Germline CDR1 and CDR2: GTSNPN and SVGIG (reference sequence). The CDR3 DNA reads as TGTGCCTGGGTTTCAGGGGACGGAGACACTGAAGCTTTCTTT. The encoded protein is CAWVSGDGDTEAFF.

The rearrangement uses TRBV5-6 and TRBJ2-2; D remains unclear. The CDR3 spans 16 residues. The V end was cut by 3 bases, the J end by 8 bases, with 20 bases between. Germline CDR1 reads SGHDT; CDR2 reads YYEEEE. The DNA of the CDR3 is TGTGCCAGCAGCTCGCCGGGTCTAAGGGAACCGGGGGAGCTGTTTTTT. Its protein is CASSSPGLREPGELFF.

CDR3 sequence reads: CASSEEPTKAYEQYF. In DNA form, the CDR3 reads TGTGCCAGCAGTGAAGAGCCCACTAAAGCCTACGAGCAGTACTTC. The rearrangement joins TRBV2 to TRBJ2-7, with D unresolved. The germline CDR1 and CDR2 sequences are SNHLY and FYNNEI. Deletions cut 1 base from V and 2 bases from J, with 12 bases between. The CDR3 spans 15 residues.

The rearrangement joins TRBV7-8 to TRBJ2-7, with D tentatively TRBD1 (5 bases). Germline CDR1 is SGHVS and CDR2 is FQNEAQ. Trimming pared 2 bases from V and 12 bases from J, leaving 17 bases between. The CDR3 is 13 amino acids. CDR3 DNA sequence: TGTGCCAGCAGCTTACCAATAATCGACAGATTGTACTTC. This codes for CASSLPIIDRLYF.

J is TRBJ2-3 and V is TRBV6-1, with 10 bases identical to TRBD2. The V and J ends lost 7 bases and 6 bases, in that order; junction bases with no gene match: 7. There are 14 residues in the CDR3. Germline V gene sequence: CDR1 MNHNS, CDR2 SASEGT. CDR3 amino acids: CASILGLAKDTQYF. The CDR3, as DNA: TGTGCCAGCATCCTGGGACTAGCGAAGGATACGCAGTATTTT.

This clone was seen just once. V gene TRBV14 combines with J gene TRBJ2-7, with D possibly TRBD1 on 8 matching bases. This CDR3 spans 17 amino acids. Germline V CDR1 and CDR2: SGHDN, FVKESK. V lost 4 bases, J lost 2 bases, and 21 bases lay in between. CDR3 amino acids: CASSPTLGQGLPYEQYF. DNA of the CDR3: TGTGCCAGCAGCCCCACCCTCGGACAGGGACTACCCTACGAGCAGTACTTC.

V gene TRBV10-1 combines with J gene TRBJ1-1; D is perhaps TRBD1 (5 bases). Germline assignment: CDR1 WNHNN and CDR2 SYGVQD (reference sequence). V dropped 6 bases and J dropped 4 bases, with 15 bases sitting between them. CDR3 length: 14 amino acids. The CDR3 here is CASRQTVESTEAFF. The CDR3 coding sequence is TGCGCCAGCAGACAGACAGTAGAGTCCACTGAAGCTTTCTTT.

Points on this clone: Other DNA sequences of this sample code for an identical CDR3. The gene calls are TRBV7-9 and TRBJ1-1; D may be TRBD1 (6 bases). Trimming took off 1 base at V and 0 bases at J, with 6 bases between the two ends. CDR1 is SEHNR and CDR2 is FQNEAQ in the germline V gene (reference sequence). The CDR3 runs 14 residues. The CDR3 reads CASSLGTVNTEAFF. CDR3 coding DNA: TGTGCCAGCAGCTTAGGGACAGTGAACACTGAAGCTTTCTTT.

The chain has TRBV11-3 and TRBJ2-1; weak D call: TRBD2 (5 bases). Trimming removed 4 bases at V and 3 bases at J, with 22 bases between. The CDR3 length is 18 residues. The germline gives CDR1 SGHNT, CDR2 YENEEA. Here the CDR3 reads CASSSGSSSGPFYNEQFF. Written as DNA, the CDR3 is TGTGCCAGCAGCTCCGGAAGTTCCAGCGGACCATTCTACAATGAGCAGTTCTTC. Full variable domain (missing parts from reference TRBV11-3 and TRBJ2-1): EAGVVQSPRYKIIEKKQPVAFWCNPISGHNTLYWYLQNLGQGPELLIRYENEEAVDDSQLPKDRFSAERLKGVDSTLKIQPAELGDSAVYLCASSSGSSSGPFYNEQFFGPGTRLTVL.

V is TRBV7-9 and J is TRBJ2-5; D is ambiguous. There are 15 residues in the CDR3. V lost 5 bases, J lost 1 base, and 14 bases lay in between. Germline assignment: CDR1 SEHNR and CDR2 FQNEAQ (reference sequence). CDR3 protein: CASSRKQSTQETQYF. DNA of the CDR3: TGTGCCAGCAGCCGAAAACAATCGACCCAAGAGACCCAGTACTTC.

The chain has TRBV5-1 and TRBJ2-2, with TRBD2 matching over 7 bases. J gave up 0 bases and V 3 bases, and 5 bases lay outside the gene matches. From germline, CDR1 is SGHRS and CDR2 YFSETQ. This CDR3 spans 16 amino acids. The CDR3 region is CASSYLAAANTGELFF. DNA of the CDR3: TGCGCCAGCAGCTATCTAGCGGCTGCGAACACCGGGGAGCTGTTTTTT.